Listed here are 30 T cell receptor beta chains from one sample, sequenced in a study of T cells in Graves' hyperthyroidism and ophthalmopathy. Amplified TCR beta CDR3 regions derived from RNA transcripts. Carried out on the TCR CDR3, a first-round RT-PCR used the HTBI primer set. In TCRdb, the multiplex PCR reads were re-called with MiXCR into one record per CDR3 protein. The table includes about 660,000 distinct CDR3 sequences, roughly 46% detected once. Sequencing was done on a sample of peripheral blood or thyroid tissue (not recorded which). Receptors were obtained from an adult man with Graves' disease, either hyperthyroidism or ophthalmopathy (not recorded which).

Regarding this clonotype: Sequence at one end of the junction differs from germline and may be a read error. V and J are TRBV7-2 and TRBJ1-3, with D uncertain. Per germline, CDR1 SGHTA and CDR2 FQGNSA. This CDR3 is 16 amino acids long. DNA for the CDR3: TGTGCCAGCAGCTTACTCCAGGTTTTCTCTGGAAACACCATATGTTTT. This sequence encodes CASSLLQVFSGNTICF.

This clonotype was detected a few times. V usage is TRBV3-1 and J usage is TRBJ2-7, with 12 bases matching TRBD2. With 3 bases clipped from V and 4 bases from J, the junction kept 4 bases outside the gene matches. The length of the CDR3 is 15 residues. Per the germline V gene, CDR1 is LGHDT and CDR2 is YNNKEL (reference sequence). CDR3 sequence reads: CASSQRTSGNYEQYF. Written as DNA, the CDR3 is TGTGCCAGCAGCCAGCGGACTAGCGGGAATTACGAGCAGTACTTC.

This clonotype was seen repeatedly, ten times or more. V and J are TRBV7-2 and TRBJ1-1; D not certain. The CDR3 has 11 residues. Deletions cut 4 bases from V and 6 bases from J, with 6 bases between. CDR1 is SGHTA and CDR2 is FQGNSA in the germline V gene. The CDR3 region is CASSSDPEAFF. The CDR3 bases are TGTGCCAGCAGCTCCGACCCTGAAGCTTTCTTT.

As regards this clonotype: At one end, the junction sequence differs from germline, possibly due to a read error. This chain joins TRBV7-3 and TRBJ1-1, with TRBD1 matching 10 bases. Germline assignment: CDR1 SGHTA and CDR2 FQGTGA. The CDR3 has 15 residues. The CDR3 here is CASSLGQGMNTEALF. CDR3 nucleotide sequence: TGTGCCAGCAGCTTGGGACAGGGGATGAACACTGAAGCTCTCTTT.

In this sample, this clonotype turned up a few times. The CDR3 protein is CASSSGRFNEKLFF. CDR3 nucleotides: TGTGCCAGCAGTTCGGGAAGGTTTAATGAAAAACTGTTTTTT. This chain connects TRBV6-5 to TRBJ1-4, with D unresolved. This CDR3 has 14 residues. Germline CDR1 is MNHEY and CDR2 is SVGAGI. V was clipped by 4 bases and J by 4 bases, with 10 bases between them.

Only a few counts were recorded for this clonotype. In DNA, the CDR3 is TGTGCCAGCAGCTTAGAACAAAATGAAAAACTGTTTTTT. Translating gives CASSLEQNEKLFF. The chain has TRBV7-8 and TRBJ1-4; D is ambiguous. CDR3 length: 13 amino acids. Trimming took off 1 base at V and 5 bases at J, with 5 bases between the two ends. CDR1 and CDR2 from the germline V gene are SGHVS and FQNEAQ.

Ten or more counts support this clonotype. The rearrangement joins TRBV15 to TRBJ1-5; perhaps TRBD1 as D (6 bases). V was cut by 0 bases and J by 6 bases, with 12 bases left in between. There are 15 residues in the CDR3. Germline V gives CDR1 LNHNV, CDR2 YYDKDF (reference sequence). The CDR3 reads CATSRDRGRFQPQHF. The CDR3, as DNA: TGTGCCACCAGCAGAGACAGGGGTCGTTTTCAGCCCCAGCATTTT.

In its sample, this clonotype was seen many times. This chain connects TRBV19 to TRBJ2-7; D call uncertain. V was clipped by 1 base and J by 0 bases, with 4 bases between them. This CDR3 comprises 13 residues. Germline V CDR1 and CDR2: LNHDA, SQIVND (reference sequence). In nucleotides, the CDR3 is TGTGCCAGTAGTATAGGTAGCTCCTACGAGCAGTACTTC. Protein: CASSIGSSYEQYF.

This clonotype has a count of ten or more. The chain employs TRBV7-8 and TRBJ1-5, with D unresolved. The CDR3 runs to 15 residues. V lost 1 base to trimming and J lost 7 bases, with 14 bases between them. CDR1 is SGHVS and CDR2 is FQNEAQ in the germline V gene. CDR3 nucleotide sequence: TGTGCCAGCAGCTTAGGTCCCAAAAAGGAGCAGCCCCAGCATTTT. Translated, it gives CASSLGPKKEQPQHF. The whole variable domain, remainder taken from reference TRBV7-8 and TRBJ1-5, is GAGVSQSPRYKVAKRGQDVALRCDPISGHVSLFWYQQALGQGPEFLTYFQNEAQLDKSGLPSDRFFAERPEGSVSTLKIQRTQQEDSAVYLCASSLGPKKEQPQHFGDGTRLSIL.

The chain carries TRBV7-2 and TRBJ2-7; D is perhaps TRBD1 (5 bases). The ends were cut back, 2 bases at V and 5 bases at J, with 16 bases in the middle. This CDR3 contains 15 residues. The germline V gene encodes CDR1 SGHTA and CDR2 FQGNSA. The CDR3 reads CASSLKGARFHEQYF. The CDR3 DNA sequence: TGTGCCAGCAGCTTAAAAGGGGCGCGATTCCACGAGCAGTACTTC.

The table lists this clonotype with many counts. The chain employs TRBV24-1 and TRBJ1-3; no clear D. V was shortened by 4 bases and J by 4 bases, with 16 bases between the two germline ends. The CDR3 contains 16 residues. Germline V lookup: CDR1 KGHDR, CDR2 SFDVKD. The CDR3: CATSDASYSEGNTIYF. Here the CDR3 DNA reads TGTGCCACCAGTGACGCCAGTTACTCCGAGGGAAACACCATATATTTT.

This clonotype has more than one count but fewer than ten. This chain joins TRBV20-1 and TRBJ1-1; a weak D match, TRBD1 (5 bases). CDR1 and CDR2 (germline): DFQATT, SNEGSKA (reference sequence). This CDR3 spans 14 amino acids. Trimming pared 6 bases from V and 0 bases from J, leaving 14 bases between. The CDR3 region is CSAMGPIMNTEAFF. CDR3 DNA sequence: TGCAGTGCCATGGGGCCGATTATGAACACTGAAGCTTTCTTT.

The chain uses TRBV6-5 and TRBJ1-4; 7 bases agree with TRBD1. Germline V CDR1 and CDR2: MNHEY, SVGAGI. The CDR3 is 15 amino acids. The V and J ends lost 2 bases and 4 bases, in that order; junction bases with no gene match: 4. In nucleotides, the CDR3 is TGTGCCAGCAGTTACGGGGGACAGCTTAATGAAAAACTGTTTTTT. This codes for CASSYGGQLNEKLFF.

Comments on this clonotype: One end of the junction fails to match germline, which may point to a read error. The V call is TRBV25-1, the J call TRBJ1-4; 11 positions agree with TRBD1. The CDR3 covers 15 residues. Germline V gene data show CDR1 as MGHDK and CDR2 as SYGVNS. CDR3 amino acids: CAISRTGGTNEKLFF. CDR3 nucleotide sequence: TGTGCCATCAGTCGGACAGGGGGCACAAATGAAAAACTGTTTTTT.

This sequence joins TRBV29-1 and TRBJ2-7, with D uncertain. Trimming took off 6 bases at V and 2 bases at J, with 14 bases between the two ends. CDR1 is SQVTM and CDR2 is ANQGSEA in the germline V gene. CDR3 length: 13 amino acids. CDR3 residues: CSVERGTAYEQYF. The CDR3 DNA reads TGCAGCGTGGAGCGCGGTACCGCCTACGAGCAGTACTTC.

This rearrangement joins TRBV11-3 to TRBJ1-1; D call uncertain. Germline V lookup: CDR1 SGHNT, CDR2 YENEEA. CDR3 length: 16 amino acids. V lost 3 bases to trimming and J lost 1 base, with 15 bases between them. CDR3 protein: CASSLAGLGPNTEAFF. CDR3 DNA: TGTGCCAGCAGCTTGGCCGGACTAGGACCGAACACTGAAGCTTTCTTT.

On this clonotype: An end of the junction differs from the germline gene, which may be a read error. The chain is built from TRBV10-3 and TRBJ1-5; 8 nucleotides line up with TRBD1. CDR3 length: 15 residues. The germline V gene encodes CDR1 ENHRY and CDR2 SYGVKD. The CDR3 DNA sequence: TGTGCCAGCAGTAGACAGGGGCCGCGCAATCAGCCCCAGCATTTT. This translates into CASSRQGPRNQPQHF.

Ten or more counts support this clonotype. This rearrangement joins TRBV9 to TRBJ1-5, with D perhaps TRBD1 (6 bases). The V gene lost 0 bases and the J gene lost 7 bases, with 14 bases spanning the gap. The CDR3 consists of 15 residues. The V gene's germline CDR1 is SGDLS and CDR2 YYNGEE. Here the CDR3 reads CASSVGGAGVQPQHF. The CDR3 bases are TGTGCCAGCAGCGTAGGGGGGGCAGGGGTCCAGCCCCAGCATTTT.

The rearrangement uses TRBV7-9 and TRBJ1-1; weak D call: TRBD1 (5 bases). V was cut by 10 bases and J by 4 bases, with 19 bases left in between. Germline assignment: CDR1 SEHNR and CDR2 FQNEAQ (reference sequence). The CDR3 is made up of 14 amino acids. For the CDR3, the DNA is TGTGCCACCAGAACTGGTAAGGGGCCCACTGAAGCTTTCTTT. It is translated as CATRTGKGPTEAFF. The whole variable domain, remainder taken from reference TRBV7-9 and TRBJ1-1, is DTGVSQNPRHKITKRGQNVTFRCDPISEHNRLYWYRQTLGQGPEFLTYFQNEAQLEKSRLLSDRFSAERPKGSFSTLEIQRTEQGDSAMYLCATRTGKGPTEAFFGQGTRLTVV.

About this clonotype itself: One junction end does not reproduce the germline sequence, and a read error may be involved. V usage is TRBV29-1 and J usage is TRBJ2-7; 11 bases are shared with TRBD2. CDR1 SQVTM and CDR2 ANQGSEA come from the germline V gene. CDR3 length equals 14 residues. CDR3 coding DNA: TGCAGCGCTGGGACTAGCGGAATTACCTACGAGCGGTACTTC. It encodes CSAGTSGITYERYF.

The genes are TRBV20-1 and TRBJ1-6; TRBD1 agrees at 10 bases. The CDR3 runs to 15 residues. Germline V gene sequence: CDR1 DFQATT, CDR2 SNEGSKA (reference sequence). Trimming cost V 5 bases and J 6 bases; bases outside gene matches: 7. CDR3 in DNA: TGCAGTGCTCCCGGGACAGGGGTCGTTAATTCACCCCTCCACTTT. This encodes CSAPGTGVVNSPLHF.

The V call is TRBV19, the J call TRBJ1-4; D is uncertain. In germline, CDR1 is LNHDA, CDR2 SQIVND (reference sequence). With 4 bases removed from V and 0 bases from J, the gap between germline ends came to 15 bases. The CDR3 totals 17 residues. The CDR3 DNA reads as TGTGCCAGTAGTAAGGAGGCTACCCTTGCAACTAATGAAAAACTGTTTTTT. This encodes CASSKEATLATNEKLFF.

The gene calls are TRBV6-1 and TRBJ1-5; D not certain. Germline assignment: CDR1 MNHNS and CDR2 SASEGT. V was shortened by 2 bases and J by 6 bases, with 8 bases between the two germline ends. The CDR3 has 13 amino acids. The CDR3 sequence: CASSEHRGQPQHF. CDR3 in DNA: TGTGCCAGCAGTGAACATCGGGGTCAGCCCCAGCATTTT.

This clonotype occurred many times. The V and J genes are TRBV2 and TRBJ1-1; D is possibly TRBD1 (5 bases). Deletions cut 3 bases from V and 1 base from J, with 9 bases between. CDR3 length: 14 amino acids. Germline V gives CDR1 SNHLY, CDR2 FYNNEI. Here the CDR3 DNA reads TGTGCCAGCAGTGAGGACATGGCGAACACTGAAGCTTTCTTT. Translated: CASSEDMANTEAFF.

V and J are TRBV24-1 and TRBJ1-1, with D maybe TRBD1 (6 bases). Germline V lookup: CDR1 KGHDR, CDR2 SFDVKD. V lost 10 bases and J lost 2, with 13 bases in between. The CDR3 length is 13 residues. The CDR3 nucleotides are TGTGCCACGACAGGTGGCGGCAACACTGAAGCTTTCTTT. Encoded protein: CATTGGGNTEAFF.

Of note for this clonotype: A much larger clone lies a single base off, so this may be a read error. The rearrangement links TRBV2 to TRBJ1-4; D remains unclear. Germline V gene lookup returns CDR1 SNHLY and CDR2 FYNNEI. CDR3 length equals 15 residues. Trimming took 6 bases from V and 0 from J, leaving 11 bases between them. The CDR3 coding sequence is TGTGCCAGCAGGCAGGACGGGGCAACTAATGAAAAACTGTTTTTT. This sequence encodes CASRQDGATNEKLFF.

This clonotype was seen repeatedly, ten times or more. This chain joins TRBV2 and TRBJ2-7, with D possibly matching TRBD1 (6 bases). The CDR3 is made up of 12 amino acids. Looked up from germline, CDR1 is SNHLY and CDR2 is FYNNEI. The V gene lost 6 bases and the J gene lost 2 bases, with 8 bases spanning the gap. The CDR3 coding sequence is TGTGCCAGCAGACCAGGGGCCTACGAGCAGTACTTC. Its translation is CASRPGAYEQYF.

This clonotype occurred a few times. The chain is built from TRBV7-2 and TRBJ1-2, with D perhaps TRBD1 (5 bases). V lost 6 bases to trimming and J lost 4 bases, with 12 bases between them. Per germline, CDR1 SGHTA and CDR2 FQGNSA. The CDR3 spans 13 residues. CDR3 residues: CASSERGLYGYTF. The DNA of the CDR3 is TGTGCCAGCAGTGAGAGGGGCCTCTATGGCTACACCTTC.

The V and J genes are TRBV7-2 and TRBJ1-1; 7 positions agree with TRBD1. V shed 5 bases, J shed 7 bases, and the junction held 4 bases outside the gene matches. Looked up from germline, CDR1 is SGHTA and CDR2 is FQGNSA. The CDR3 length is 12 residues. The CDR3 bases are TGTGCCAGCAGCACCCGGGACAGTGAAGCTTTCTTT. Encoded protein: CASSTRDSEAFF.

This clonotype was found once. The chain has TRBV6-5 and TRBJ1-2, with TRBD1 matching 9 bases. In germline, CDR1 is MNHEY, CDR2 SVGAGI. The junction had 3 bases not matched to a gene; V was cut back by 1 base and J by 9 bases. This CDR3 has 13 amino acids. The CDR3 DNA reads TGTGCCAGCAGTTACTGGACAGGGGTTCGCTACACCTTC. Its translation: CASSYWTGVRYTF.